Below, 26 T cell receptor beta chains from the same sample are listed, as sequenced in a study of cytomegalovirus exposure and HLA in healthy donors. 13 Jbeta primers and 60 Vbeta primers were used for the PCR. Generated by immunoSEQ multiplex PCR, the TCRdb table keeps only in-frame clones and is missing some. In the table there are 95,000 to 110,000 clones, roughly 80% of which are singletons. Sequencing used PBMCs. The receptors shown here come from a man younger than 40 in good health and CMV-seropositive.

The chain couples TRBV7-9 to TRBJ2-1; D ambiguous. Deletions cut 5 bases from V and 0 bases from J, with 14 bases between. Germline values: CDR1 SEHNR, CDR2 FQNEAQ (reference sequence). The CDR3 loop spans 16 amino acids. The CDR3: CASSPPGGSSYNEQFF. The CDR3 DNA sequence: TGTGCCAGCAGCCCCCCCGGCGGCTCCTCCTACAATGAGCAGTTCTTC. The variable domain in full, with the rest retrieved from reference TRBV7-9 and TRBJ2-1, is DTGVSQNPRHKITKRGQNVTFRCDPISEHNRLYWYRQTLGQGPEFLTYFQNEAQLEKSRLLSDRFSAERPKGSFSTLEIQRTEQGDSAMYLCASSPPGGSSYNEQFFGPGTRLTVL.

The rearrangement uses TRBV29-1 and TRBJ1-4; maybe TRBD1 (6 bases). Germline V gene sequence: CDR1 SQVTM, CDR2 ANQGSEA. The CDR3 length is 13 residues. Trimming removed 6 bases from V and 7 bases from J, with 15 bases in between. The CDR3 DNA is TGCAGCGTCGAGACAGGCACGGGTGAAAAACTGTTTTTT. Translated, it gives CSVETGTGEKLFF.

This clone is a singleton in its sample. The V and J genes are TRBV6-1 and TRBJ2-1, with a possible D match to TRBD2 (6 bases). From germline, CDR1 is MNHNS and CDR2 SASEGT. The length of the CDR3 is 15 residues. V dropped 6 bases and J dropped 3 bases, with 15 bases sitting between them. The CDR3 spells CASSLLAVNYNEQFF. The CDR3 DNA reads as TGTGCCAGCAGCCTACTAGCAGTTAACTACAATGAGCAGTTCTTC.

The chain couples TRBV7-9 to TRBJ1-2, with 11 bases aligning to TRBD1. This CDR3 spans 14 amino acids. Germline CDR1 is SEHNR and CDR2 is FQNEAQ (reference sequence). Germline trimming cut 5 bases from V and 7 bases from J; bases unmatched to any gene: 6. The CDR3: CASSPGQGVSGYTF. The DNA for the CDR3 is TGTGCCAGCAGCCCGGGACAGGGGGTCAGTGGCTACACCTTC.

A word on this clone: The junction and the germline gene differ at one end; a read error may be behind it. CDR3 coding DNA: TGTTCCAGCAGCCTAAAAGCGGGGGAGCTGTTTTTT. Amino acid sequence: CSSSLKAGELFF. The genes are TRBV7-9 and TRBJ2-2; D ambiguous. The germline gives CDR1 SEHNR, CDR2 FQNEAQ (reference sequence). This CDR3 spans 12 amino acids.

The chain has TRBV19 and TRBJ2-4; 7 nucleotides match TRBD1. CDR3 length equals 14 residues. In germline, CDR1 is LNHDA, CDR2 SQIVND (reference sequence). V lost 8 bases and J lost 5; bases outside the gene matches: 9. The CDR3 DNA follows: TGTGCCAGTCAGACAGGGTTGGGCCAAAACATTCAGTACTTC. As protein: CASQTGLGQNIQYF.

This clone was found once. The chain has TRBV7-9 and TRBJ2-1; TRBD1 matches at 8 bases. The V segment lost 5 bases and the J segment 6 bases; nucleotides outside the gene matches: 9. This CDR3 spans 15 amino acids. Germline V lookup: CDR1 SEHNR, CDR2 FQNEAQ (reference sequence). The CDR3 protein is CASSVGQGNGNEQFF. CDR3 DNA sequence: TGTGCCAGCAGCGTAGGACAGGGTAATGGCAATGAGCAGTTCTTC.

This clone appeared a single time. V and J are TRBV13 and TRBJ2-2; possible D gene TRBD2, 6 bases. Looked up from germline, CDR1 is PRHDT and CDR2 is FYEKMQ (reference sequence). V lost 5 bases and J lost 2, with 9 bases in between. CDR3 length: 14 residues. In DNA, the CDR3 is TGTGCCAGCAGCATCGGGGGTAACACCGGGGAGCTGTTTTTT. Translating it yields CASSIGGNTGELFF.

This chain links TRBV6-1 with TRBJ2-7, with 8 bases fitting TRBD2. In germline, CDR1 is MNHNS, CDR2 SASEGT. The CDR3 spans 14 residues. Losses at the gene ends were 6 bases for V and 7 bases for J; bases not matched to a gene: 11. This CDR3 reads CASSTERGPLEQYF. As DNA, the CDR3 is TGTGCCAGCAGCACGGAGCGGGGGCCGTTAGAGCAGTACTTC.

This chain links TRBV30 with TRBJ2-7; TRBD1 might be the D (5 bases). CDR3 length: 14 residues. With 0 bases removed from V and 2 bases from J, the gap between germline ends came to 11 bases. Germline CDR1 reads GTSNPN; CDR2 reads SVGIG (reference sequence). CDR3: CAWSVQGATYEQYF. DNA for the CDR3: TGTGCCTGGAGTGTACAAGGGGCTACCTACGAGCAGTACTTC.

CDR3 bases: TGTGCCAGCAAAGGCCGGACAGTCCCCTCCGAGCAGTACTTC. Protein: CASKGRTVPSEQYF. The V gene is TRBV6-5, the J gene TRBJ2-7; D may be TRBD1 (6 bases). The germline V gene encodes CDR1 MNHEY and CDR2 SVGAGI. Trimming stripped 7 bases from V and 6 bases from J, with 19 bases between. The CDR3 has 14 residues.

The CDR3 loop reads CASSLATQRGVRGELFF. CDR3 sequence (DNA): TGTGCCAGCAGCTTAGCGACTCAGCGGGGGGTGCGCGGGGAGCTGTTTTTT. The chain recombines TRBV11-1 with TRBJ2-2, with 9 bases matching TRBD2. The germline gives CDR1 SGHAT, CDR2 FQDESV (reference sequence). V was pared by 0 bases and J by 7 bases, with 9 bases of the junction left unmatched. The CDR3 contains 17 residues.

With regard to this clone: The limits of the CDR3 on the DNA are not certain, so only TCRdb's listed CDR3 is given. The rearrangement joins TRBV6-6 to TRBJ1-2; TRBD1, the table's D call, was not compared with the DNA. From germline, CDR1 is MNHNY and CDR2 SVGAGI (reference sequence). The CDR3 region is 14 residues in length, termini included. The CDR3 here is CASSWGSGQGGYTF.

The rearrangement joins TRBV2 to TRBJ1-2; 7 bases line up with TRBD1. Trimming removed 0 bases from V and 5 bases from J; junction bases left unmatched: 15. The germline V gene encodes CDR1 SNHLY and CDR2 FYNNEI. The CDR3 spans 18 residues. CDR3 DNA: TGTGCCAGCAGTGAAGCGCTGGCAGGGGGAACATTCCCGTATGGCTACACCTTC. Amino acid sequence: CASSEALAGGTFPYGYTF. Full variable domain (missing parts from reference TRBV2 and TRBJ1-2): EPEVTQTPSHQVTQMGQEVILRCVPISNHLYFYWYRQILGQKVEFLVSFYNNEISEKSEIFDDQFSVERPDGSNFTLKIRSTKLEDSAMYFCASSEALAGGTFPYGYTFGSGTRLTVV.

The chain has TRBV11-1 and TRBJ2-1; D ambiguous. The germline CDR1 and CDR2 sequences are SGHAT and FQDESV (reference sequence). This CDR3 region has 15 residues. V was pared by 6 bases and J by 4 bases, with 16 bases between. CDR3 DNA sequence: TGTGCCAGCAGTTCGAGCCTTGCCCCGTACAATGAGCAGTTCTTC. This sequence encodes CASSSSLAPYNEQFF.

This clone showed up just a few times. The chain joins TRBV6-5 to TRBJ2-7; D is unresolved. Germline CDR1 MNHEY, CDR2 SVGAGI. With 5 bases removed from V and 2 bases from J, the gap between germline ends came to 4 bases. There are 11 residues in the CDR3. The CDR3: CASSTTYEQYF. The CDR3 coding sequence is TGTGCCAGCAGTACTACCTACGAGCAGTACTTC.

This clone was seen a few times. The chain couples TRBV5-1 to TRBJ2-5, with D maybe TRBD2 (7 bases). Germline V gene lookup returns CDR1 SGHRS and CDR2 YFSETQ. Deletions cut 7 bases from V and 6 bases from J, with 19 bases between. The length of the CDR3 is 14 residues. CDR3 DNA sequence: TGCGCCAGCTTAGGTGGGGGGGCCGAACAGACCCAGTACTTC. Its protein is CASLGGGAEQTQYF.

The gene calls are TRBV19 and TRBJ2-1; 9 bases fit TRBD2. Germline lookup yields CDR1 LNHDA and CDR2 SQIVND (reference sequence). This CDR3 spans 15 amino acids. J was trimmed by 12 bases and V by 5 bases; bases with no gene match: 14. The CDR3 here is CASSLPHVAGVVQFF. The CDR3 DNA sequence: TGTGCCAGTAGTCTCCCCCACGTAGCGGGGGTAGTGCAGTTCTTC.

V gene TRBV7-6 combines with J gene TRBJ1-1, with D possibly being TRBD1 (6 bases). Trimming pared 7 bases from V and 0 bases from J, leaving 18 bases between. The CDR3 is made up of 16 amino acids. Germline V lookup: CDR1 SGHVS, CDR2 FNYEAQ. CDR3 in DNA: TGTGCCAGCACCTCCCAGTTTGAGGGGGTGAACACTGAAGCTTTCTTT. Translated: CASTSQFEGVNTEAFF.

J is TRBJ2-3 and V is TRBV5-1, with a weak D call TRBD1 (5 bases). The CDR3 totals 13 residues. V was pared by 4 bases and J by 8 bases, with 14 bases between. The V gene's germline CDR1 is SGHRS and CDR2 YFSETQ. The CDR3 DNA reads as TGCGCCAGCAGCGCAGAGACTCAGGGTACGCAGTATTTT. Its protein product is CASSAETQGTQYF.

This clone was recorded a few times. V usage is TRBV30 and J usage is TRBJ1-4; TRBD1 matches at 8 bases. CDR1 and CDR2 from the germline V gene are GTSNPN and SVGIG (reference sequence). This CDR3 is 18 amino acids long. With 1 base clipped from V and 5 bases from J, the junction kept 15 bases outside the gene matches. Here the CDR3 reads CAWSDQGAGGVFNEKLFF. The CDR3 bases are TGTGCCTGGAGTGATCAGGGGGCTGGGGGGGTTTTCAATGAAAAACTGTTTTTT.

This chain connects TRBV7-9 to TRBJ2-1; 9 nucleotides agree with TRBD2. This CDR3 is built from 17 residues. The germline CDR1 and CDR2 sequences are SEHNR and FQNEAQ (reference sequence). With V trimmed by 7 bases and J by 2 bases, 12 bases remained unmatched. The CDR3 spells CASILTGSGGTYNEQFF. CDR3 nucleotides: TGTGCCAGCATCCTTACTGGGAGCGGGGGGACCTACAATGAGCAGTTCTTC.

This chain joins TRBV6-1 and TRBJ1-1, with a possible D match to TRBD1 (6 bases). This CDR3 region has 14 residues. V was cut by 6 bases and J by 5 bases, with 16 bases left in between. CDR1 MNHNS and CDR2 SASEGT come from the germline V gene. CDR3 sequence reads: CASRQTGGLTEAFF. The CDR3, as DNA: TGTGCCAGCAGACAGACAGGAGGATTGACTGAAGCTTTCTTT.

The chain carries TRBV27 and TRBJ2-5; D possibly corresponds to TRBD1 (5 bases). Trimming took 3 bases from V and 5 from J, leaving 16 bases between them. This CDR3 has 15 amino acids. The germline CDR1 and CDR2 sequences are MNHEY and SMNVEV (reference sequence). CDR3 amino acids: CASSFEGAGSETQYF. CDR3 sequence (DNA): TGTGCCAGCAGTTTCGAAGGGGCCGGCTCTGAGACCCAGTACTTC.

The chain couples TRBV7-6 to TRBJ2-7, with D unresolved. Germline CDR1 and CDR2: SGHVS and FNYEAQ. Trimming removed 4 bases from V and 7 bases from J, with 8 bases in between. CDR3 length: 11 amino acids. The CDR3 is CASSSAGEQYF. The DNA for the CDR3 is TGTGCCAGCAGCTCGGCCGGGGAGCAGTACTTC.

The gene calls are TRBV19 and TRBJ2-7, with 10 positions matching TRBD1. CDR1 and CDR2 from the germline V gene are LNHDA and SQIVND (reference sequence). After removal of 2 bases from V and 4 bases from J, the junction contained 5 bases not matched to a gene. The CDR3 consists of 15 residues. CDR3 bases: TGTGCCAGTAGTATATCGACAGGGGGCAGGTACGAGCAGTACTTC. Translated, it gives CASSISTGGRYEQYF.